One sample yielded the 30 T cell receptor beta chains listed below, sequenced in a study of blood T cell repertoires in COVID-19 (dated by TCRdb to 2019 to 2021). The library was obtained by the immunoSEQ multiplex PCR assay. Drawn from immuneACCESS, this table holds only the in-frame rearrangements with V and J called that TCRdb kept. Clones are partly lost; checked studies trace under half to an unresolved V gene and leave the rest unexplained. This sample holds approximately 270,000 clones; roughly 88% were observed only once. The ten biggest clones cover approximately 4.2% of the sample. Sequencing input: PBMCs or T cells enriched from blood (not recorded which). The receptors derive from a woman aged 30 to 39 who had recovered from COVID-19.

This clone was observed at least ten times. The CDR3: CAWTPLFGLREQYF. DNA for the CDR3: TGTGCCTGGACCCCTCTTTTTGGGCTCCGGGAGCAGTACTTC. V is TRBV30 and J is TRBJ2-7; D is uncertain. The CDR3 is 14 residues long. Trimming stripped 4 bases from V and 7 bases from J, with 20 bases between. Germline values: CDR1 GTSNPN, CDR2 SVGIG (reference sequence).

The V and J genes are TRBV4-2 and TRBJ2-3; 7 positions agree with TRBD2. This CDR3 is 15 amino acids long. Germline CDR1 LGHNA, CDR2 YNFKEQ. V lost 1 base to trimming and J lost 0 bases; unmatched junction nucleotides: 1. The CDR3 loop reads CASSQGRGSTDTQYF. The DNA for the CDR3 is TGTGCCAGCAGCCAAGGGCGGGGGAGCACAGATACGCAGTATTTT.

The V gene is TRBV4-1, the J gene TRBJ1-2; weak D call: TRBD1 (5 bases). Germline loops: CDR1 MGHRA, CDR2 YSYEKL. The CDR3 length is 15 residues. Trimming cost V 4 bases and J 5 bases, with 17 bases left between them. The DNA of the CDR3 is TGCGCCAGCAGCCCTGCACCAGGGTCTGGGTATGGCTACACCTTC. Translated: CASSPAPGSGYGYTF.

CDR3 in DNA: TGTGCCAGCAGCGGACTAGTCAGGCCCAATGAGCAGTTCTTC. Its protein is CASSGLVRPNEQFF. The chain combines TRBV7-3 with TRBJ2-1; TRBD2 matches at 7 bases. The CDR3 totals 14 residues. CDR1 is SGHTA and CDR2 is FQGTGA in the germline V gene. V gave up 5 bases and J gave up 6 bases; unmatched junction bases: 7. The full variable domain, rest sourced from reference TRBV7-3 and TRBJ2-1, is GAGVSQTPSNKVTEKGKYVELRCDPISGHTALYWYRQSLGQGPEFLIYFQGTGAADDSGLPNDRFFAVRPEGSVSTLKIQRTERGDSAVYLCASSGLVRPNEQFFGPGTRLTVL.

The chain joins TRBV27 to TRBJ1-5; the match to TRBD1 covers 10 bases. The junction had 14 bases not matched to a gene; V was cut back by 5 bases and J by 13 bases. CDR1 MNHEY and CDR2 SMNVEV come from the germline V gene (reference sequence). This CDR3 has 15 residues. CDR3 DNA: TGTGCCAGCAGTCCTTTAAAAATTCGGGACAGGGGTCAGCATTTT. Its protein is CASSPLKIRDRGQHF.

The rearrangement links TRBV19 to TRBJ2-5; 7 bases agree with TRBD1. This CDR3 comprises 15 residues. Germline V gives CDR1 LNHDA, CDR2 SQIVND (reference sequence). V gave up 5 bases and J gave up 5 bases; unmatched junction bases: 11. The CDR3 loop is CASSSAQGVSETQYF. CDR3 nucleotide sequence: TGTGCCAGTAGTTCGGCCCAGGGGGTTTCGGAGACCCAGTACTTC. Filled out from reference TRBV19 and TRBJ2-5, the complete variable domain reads DGGITQSPKYLFRKEGQNVTLSCEQNLNHDAMYWYRQDPGQGLRLIYYSQIVNDFQKGDIAEGYSVSREKKESFPLTVTSAQKNPTAFYLCASSSAQGVSETQYFGPGTRLLVL.

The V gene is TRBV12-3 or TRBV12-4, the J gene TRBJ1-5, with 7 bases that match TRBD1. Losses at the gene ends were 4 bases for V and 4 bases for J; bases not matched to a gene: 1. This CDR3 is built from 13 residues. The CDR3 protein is CASSWTGNQPQHF. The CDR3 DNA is TGTGCCAGCAGTTGGACAGGAAATCAGCCCCAGCATTTT.

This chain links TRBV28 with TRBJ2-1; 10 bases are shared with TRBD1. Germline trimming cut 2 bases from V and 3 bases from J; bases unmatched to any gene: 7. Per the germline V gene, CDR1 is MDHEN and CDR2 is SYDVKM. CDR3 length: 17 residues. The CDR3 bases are TGTGCCAGCAGTTTAATGCTCGGGACAGGGGTCTACAATGAGCAGTTCTTC. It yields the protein CASSLMLGTGVYNEQFF.

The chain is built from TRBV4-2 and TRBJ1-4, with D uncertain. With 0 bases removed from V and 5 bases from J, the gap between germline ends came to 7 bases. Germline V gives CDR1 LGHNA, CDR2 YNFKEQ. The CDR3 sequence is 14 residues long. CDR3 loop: CASSQEGRNEKLFF. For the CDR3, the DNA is TGTGCCAGCAGCCAAGAAGGGAGGAATGAAAAACTGTTTTTT.

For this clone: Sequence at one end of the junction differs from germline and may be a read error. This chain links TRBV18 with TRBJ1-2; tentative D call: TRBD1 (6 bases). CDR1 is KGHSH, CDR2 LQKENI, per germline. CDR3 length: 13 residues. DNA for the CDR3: TGCGCCAGCTCCCTACAGGGCAACTATGGCTACACCTTC. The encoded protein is CASSLQGNYGYTF.

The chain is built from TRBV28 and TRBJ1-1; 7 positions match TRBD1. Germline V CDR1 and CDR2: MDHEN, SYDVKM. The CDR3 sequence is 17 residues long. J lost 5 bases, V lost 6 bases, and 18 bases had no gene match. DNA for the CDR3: TGTGCCAGCAGACTTCGTAAGACAGGGATGGTGGTGACTGAAGCTTTCTTT. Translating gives CASRLRKTGMVVTEAFF.

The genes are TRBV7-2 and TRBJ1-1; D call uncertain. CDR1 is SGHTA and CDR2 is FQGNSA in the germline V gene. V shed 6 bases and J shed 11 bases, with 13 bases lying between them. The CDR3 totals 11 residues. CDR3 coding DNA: TGTGCCAGCAGGGACGGACTCGACGCTTTCTTT. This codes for CASRDGLDAFF.

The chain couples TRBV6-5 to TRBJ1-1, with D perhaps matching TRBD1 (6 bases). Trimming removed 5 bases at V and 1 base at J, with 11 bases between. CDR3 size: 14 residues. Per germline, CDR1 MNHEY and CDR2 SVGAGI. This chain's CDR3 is CASSTGLGNTEAFF. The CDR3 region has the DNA TGTGCCAGCAGTACAGGGTTAGGGAACACTGAAGCTTTCTTT.

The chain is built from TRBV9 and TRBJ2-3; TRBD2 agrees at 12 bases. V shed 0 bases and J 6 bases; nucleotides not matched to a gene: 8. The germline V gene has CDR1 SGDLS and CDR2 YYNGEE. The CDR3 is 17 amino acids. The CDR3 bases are TGTGCCAGCAGCGTAGACCCACTAGCGGGAGGTGGGGATACGCAGTATTTT. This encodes CASSVDPLAGGGDTQYF.

The chain's CDR3 is CASSHPGQGINEQFF. CDR3 coding DNA: TGTGCCAGCAGTCACCCGGGACAGGGCATCAATGAGCAGTTCTTC. The rearrangement uses TRBV6-5 and TRBJ2-1; TRBD1 matches 9 bases. Looked up from germline, CDR1 is MNHEY and CDR2 is SVGAGI. Trimming took 5 bases from V and 6 from J; bases not matched to a gene: 8. This CDR3 is 15 amino acids long.

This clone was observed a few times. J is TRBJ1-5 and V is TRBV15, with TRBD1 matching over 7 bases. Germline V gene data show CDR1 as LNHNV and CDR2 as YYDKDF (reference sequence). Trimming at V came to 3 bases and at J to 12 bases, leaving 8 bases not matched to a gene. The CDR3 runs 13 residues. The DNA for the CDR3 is TGTGCCACCAGCAGGCCCGACAGGGCATACCAGCATTTT. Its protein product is CATSRPDRAYQHF. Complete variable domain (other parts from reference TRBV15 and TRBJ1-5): DAMVIQNPRYQVTQFGKPVTLSCSQTLNHNVMYWYQQKSSQAPKLLFHYYDKDFNNEADTPDNFQSRRPNTSFCFLDIRSPGLGDTAMYLCATSRPDRAYQHFGDGTRLSIL.

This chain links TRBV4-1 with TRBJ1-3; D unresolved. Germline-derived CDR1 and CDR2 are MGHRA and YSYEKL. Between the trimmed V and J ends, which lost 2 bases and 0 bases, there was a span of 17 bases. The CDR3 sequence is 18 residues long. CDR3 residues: CASSQFGNGLISGNTIYF. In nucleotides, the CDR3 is TGCGCCAGCAGCCAATTCGGAAACGGACTTATCTCTGGAAACACCATATATTTT.

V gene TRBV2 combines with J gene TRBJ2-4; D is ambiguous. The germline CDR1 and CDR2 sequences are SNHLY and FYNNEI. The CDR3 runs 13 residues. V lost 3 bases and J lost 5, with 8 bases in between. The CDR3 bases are TGTGCCAGCAGTGATGTGCAGGAAAACATTCAGTACTTC. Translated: CASSDVQENIQYF.

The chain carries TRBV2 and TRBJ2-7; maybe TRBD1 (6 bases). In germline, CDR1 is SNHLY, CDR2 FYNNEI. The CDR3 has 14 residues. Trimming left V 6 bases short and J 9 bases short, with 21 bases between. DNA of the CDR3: TGTGCCAGCAGCAGACCGCGGACAGCCCGACGGCAGTACTTC. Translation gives CASSRPRTARRQYF. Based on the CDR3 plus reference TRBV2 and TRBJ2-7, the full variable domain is EPEVTQTPSHQVTQMGQEVILRCVPISNHLYFYWYRQILGQKVEFLVSFYNNEISEKSEIFDDQFSVERPDGSNFTLKIRSTKLEDSAMYFCASSRPRTARRQYFGPGTRLTVT.

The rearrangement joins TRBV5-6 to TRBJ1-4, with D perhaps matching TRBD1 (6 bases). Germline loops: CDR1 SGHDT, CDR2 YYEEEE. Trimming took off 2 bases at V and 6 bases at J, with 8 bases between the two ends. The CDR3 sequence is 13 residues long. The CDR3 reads CASSLGGDEKLFF. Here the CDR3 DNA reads TGTGCCAGCAGCTTAGGGGGGGATGAAAAACTGTTTTTT.

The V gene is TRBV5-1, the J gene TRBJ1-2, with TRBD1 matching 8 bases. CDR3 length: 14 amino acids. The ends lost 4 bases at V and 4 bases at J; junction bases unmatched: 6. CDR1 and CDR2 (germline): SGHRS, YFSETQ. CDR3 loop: CASSPPTGVYGYTF. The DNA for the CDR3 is TGCGCCAGCAGCCCCCCGACAGGGGTCTATGGCTACACCTTC.

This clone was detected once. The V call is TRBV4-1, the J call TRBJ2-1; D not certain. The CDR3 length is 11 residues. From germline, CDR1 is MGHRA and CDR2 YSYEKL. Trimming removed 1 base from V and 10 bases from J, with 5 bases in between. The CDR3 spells CASSQGEEQFF. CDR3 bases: TGCGCCAGCAGCCAAGGAGAGGAGCAGTTCTTC.

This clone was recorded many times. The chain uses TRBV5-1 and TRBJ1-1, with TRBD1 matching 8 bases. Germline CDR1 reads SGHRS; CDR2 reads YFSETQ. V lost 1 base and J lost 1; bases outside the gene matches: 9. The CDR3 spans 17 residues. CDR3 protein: CASSLYPGGRQNTEAFF. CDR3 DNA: TGCGCCAGCAGCTTGTATCCAGGGGGCCGCCAGAACACTGAAGCTTTCTTT.

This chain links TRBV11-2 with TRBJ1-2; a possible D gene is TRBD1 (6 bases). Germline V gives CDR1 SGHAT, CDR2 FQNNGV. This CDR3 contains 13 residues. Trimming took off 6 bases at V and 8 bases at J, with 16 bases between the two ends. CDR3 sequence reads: CASSIQGGDGYTF. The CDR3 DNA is TGTGCCAGCAGTATACAGGGTGGGGACGGCTACACCTTC.

CDR3 region: CSASFEGAGETQYF. The DNA for the CDR3 is TGCAGTGCTAGTTTCGAGGGGGCGGGAGAGACCCAGTACTTC. The genes are TRBV20-1 and TRBJ2-5; 7 bases match TRBD1. This CDR3 has 14 residues. The junction had 8 bases not matched to a gene; V was cut back by 3 bases and J by 4 bases. Germline V gene sequence: CDR1 DFQATT, CDR2 SNEGSKA (reference sequence).

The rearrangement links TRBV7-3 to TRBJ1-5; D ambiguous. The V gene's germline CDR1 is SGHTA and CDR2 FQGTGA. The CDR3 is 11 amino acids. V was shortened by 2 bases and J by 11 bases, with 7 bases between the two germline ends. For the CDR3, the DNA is TGTGCCAGCAGCTTACTAGGTGCCCAGCATTTT. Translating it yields CASSLLGAQHF.

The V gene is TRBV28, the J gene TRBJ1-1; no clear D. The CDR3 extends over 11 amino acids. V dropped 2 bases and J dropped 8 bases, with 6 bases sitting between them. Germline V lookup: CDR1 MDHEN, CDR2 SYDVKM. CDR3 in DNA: TGTGCCAGCAGTTTAGGGCAGGAAGCTTTCTTT. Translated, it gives CASSLGQEAFF.

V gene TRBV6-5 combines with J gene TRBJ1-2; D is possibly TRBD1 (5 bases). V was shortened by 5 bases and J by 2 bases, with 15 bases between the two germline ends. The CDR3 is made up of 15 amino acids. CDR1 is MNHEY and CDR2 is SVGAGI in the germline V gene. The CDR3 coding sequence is TGTGCCAGCAGTCGGGACGCGGGGGGAAACTATGGCTACACCTTC. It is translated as CASSRDAGGNYGYTF.

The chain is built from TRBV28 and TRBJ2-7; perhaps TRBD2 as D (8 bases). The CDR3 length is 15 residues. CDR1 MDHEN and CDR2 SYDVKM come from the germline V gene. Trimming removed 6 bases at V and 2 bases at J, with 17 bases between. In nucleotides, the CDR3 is TGTGCCAGCAGCAGCCGGGAGGGGGCCACCTACGAGCAGTACTTC. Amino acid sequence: CASSSREGATYEQYF.

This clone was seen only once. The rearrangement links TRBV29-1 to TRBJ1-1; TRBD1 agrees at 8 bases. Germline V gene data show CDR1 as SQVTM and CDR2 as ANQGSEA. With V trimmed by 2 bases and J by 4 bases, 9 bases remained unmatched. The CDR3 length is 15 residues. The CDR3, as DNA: TGCAGCGTTGAAAGGTGGTCCGACAGGGGCACTGAAGCTTTCTTT. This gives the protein CSVERWSDRGTEAFF.